This T cell receptor beta chain is from a study of blood T cell repertoires in COVID-19. Study summary: T cells, B-cell-depleted T cells, or PBMCs provided the cDNA or gDNA that served as material.

Within 2 weeks of study entry, exposed participants had contacted a PCR-confirmed or clinician-diagnosed COVID-19 case. The assay was immunoSEQ multiplex PCR, and TCRdb's table has in-frame clones only and misses some. Of hundreds of thousands of clones listed, 75% to 90% are singletons. Germline CDR1 reads SGHTA; CDR2 reads FQGTGA. There are 13 residues in the CDR3. Between the trimmed V and J ends, which lost 6 bases and 2 bases, there was a span of 10 bases. This clonotype originated in a woman aged 25-40 years who had been exposed to COVID-19. This chain uses TRBV7-3 with TRBJ2-5; tentative D call: TRBD1 (6 bases). The sample comprised PBMCs or T cells enriched from blood (not recorded which). The CDR3 here is CASSHRAQETQYF. The CDR3 DNA reads as TGTGCCAGCAGTCACAGGGCGCAAGAGACCCAGTACTTC.